The 21 T cell receptor beta chains below were found in one sample sequenced in a study of T-cell memory formation after mild COVID-19. TCRdb re-derived calls from the 5' RACE reads in MiXCR, one entry per CDR3 protein. The repertoire consists of 85,000 to 130,000 distinct CDR3 sequences, with over 8.5% occurring once and the leading ten covering approximately 40%. Sequenced sample: PBMCs or a T cell subset sorted from them (not recorded which). These receptors were collected from a man between 18 and 35 years old who had mild COVID-19 (a few samples of this study predate the infection). Cell type and time point are not known.

This clonotype was found a few times. The chain combines TRBV19 with TRBJ2-1; D might be TRBD1 or TRBD2, each matching 6 bases. V was clipped by 0 bases and J by 10 bases, with 7 bases between them. Germline V gives CDR1 LNHDA, CDR2 SQIVND (reference sequence). The CDR3 spans 12 residues. The CDR3 is CASSIEGGEQFF. The CDR3 DNA is TGTGCCAGTAGTATAGAGGGGGGCGAGCAGTTCTTC.

This clonotype was counted only a few times. The chain is built from TRBV7-9 and TRBJ2-7; D gene uncertain. The CDR3 spans 13 residues. Looked up from germline, CDR1 is SEHNR and CDR2 is FQNEAQ (reference sequence). With 1 base removed from V and 7 bases from J, the gap between germline ends came to 11 bases. The CDR3 loop reads CASSLEPVGEQYV. The CDR3 nucleotides are TGTGCCAGCAGCTTAGAGCCAGTGGGTGAGCAGTACGTC.

Many counts were recorded for this clonotype. The chain recombines TRBV6-5 with TRBJ2-1; D call uncertain. The CDR3 length is 11 residues. In germline, CDR1 is MNHEY, CDR2 SVGAGI. V was cut by 0 bases and J by 6 bases, with 0 bases left in between. CDR3 coding DNA: TGTGCCAGCAGTTACTCCAATGAGCAGTTCTTC. The encoded protein is CASSYSNEQFF.

The rearrangement links TRBV24-1 to TRBJ2-3, with D possibly matching TRBD2 (7 bases). The CDR3 has 14 residues. Germline V gene data show CDR1 as KGHDR and CDR2 as SFDVKD. Trimming cost V 9 bases and J 4 bases, with 16 bases left between them. CDR3 DNA: TGTGCCACCGGGCGGGGGCTTGAAGCAGATACGCAGTATTTT. Protein sequence: CATGRGLEADTQYF.

CDR3 in amino acids: CASSLGRLLYNSPLHF. DNA of the CDR3: TGTGCCAGCAGCTTAGGACGGCTCCTCTATAATTCACCCCTCCACTTT. The chain is built from TRBV7-8 and TRBJ1-6; D uncertain. This CDR3 is built from 16 residues. Germline V gene data show CDR1 as SGHVS and CDR2 as FQNEAQ. Trimming took 1 base from V and 3 from J, leaving 10 bases between them.

The chain couples TRBV20-1 to TRBJ2-1, with a possible D match to TRBD1 (6 bases). Germline V gene sequence: CDR1 DFQATT, CDR2 SNEGSKA (reference sequence). The V end lost 6 bases, the J end lost 9 bases, and 24 bases lay between the germline ends. The CDR3 runs to 15 residues. The CDR3 here is CSAEAVSVGAGEQFF. CDR3 DNA: TGCAGTGCCGAGGCGGTCTCGGTGGGGGCTGGTGAGCAGTTCTTC.

This clonotype has just a few counts. V and J are TRBV7-9 and TRBJ2-7, with D hard to call. The CDR3 runs 12 residues. Trimming left V 7 bases short and J 0 bases short, with 7 bases between. The germline V gene has CDR1 SEHNR and CDR2 FQNEAQ (reference sequence). The CDR3 nucleotides read TGTGCCAGCACCCTTCTCTCCTACGAGCAGTACTTC. It encodes CASTLLSYEQYF.

The chain employs TRBV14 and TRBJ2-5, with TRBD2 matching over 12 bases. The ends lost 6 bases at V and 4 bases at J; junction bases unmatched: 3. This CDR3 has 14 amino acids. CDR1 and CDR2 (germline): SGHDN, FVKESK. The CDR3 sequence is CASRTSGGTETQYF. The CDR3, as DNA: TGTGCCAGCAGGACTAGCGGGGGAACAGAGACCCAGTACTTC.

The table lists this clonotype with a few counts. The chain couples TRBV7-2 to TRBJ2-1, with D perhaps assigned TRBD1 or TRBD2 (5 bases each). Per germline, CDR1 SGHTA and CDR2 FQGNSA. Trimming left V 5 bases short and J 6 bases short, with 20 bases between. This CDR3 has 16 amino acids. In DNA, the CDR3 is TGTGCCAGCAGCCCCAGAGCGACGGGGACGGGCAATGAGCAGTTCTTC. Amino acids: CASSPRATGTGNEQFF.

This clonotype appeared a single time. The chain links TRBV7-2 to TRBJ2-7, with a possible D match to TRBD1 (6 bases). This CDR3 comprises 15 residues. Germline-derived CDR1 and CDR2 are SGHTA and FQGNSA. The V end was cut by 3 bases, the J end by 0 bases, with 12 bases between. The CDR3 DNA follows: TGTGCCAGCAGCTTTTTTTGGGGGCTCTCCTACGAGCAGTACTTC. Protein product: CASSFFWGLSYEQYF.

A few counts support this clonotype. The genes are TRBV4-1 and TRBJ1-1; D is ambiguous. CDR1 and CDR2 (germline): MGHRA, YSYEKL. V lost 2 bases, J lost 1 base, and 14 bases lay in between. This CDR3 is built from 16 residues. The CDR3 here is CASSQPPTAKNTEAFF. CDR3 nucleotides: TGCGCCAGCAGCCAACCCCCTACGGCGAAGAACACTGAAGCTTTCTTT.

This clonotype was seen more than once but under ten times. The V and J genes are TRBV18 and TRBJ2-7; 8 bases map to TRBD2. Trimming cost V 2 bases and J 4 bases; bases outside gene matches: 10. Germline lookup yields CDR1 KGHSH and CDR2 LQKENI. The CDR3 sequence is 16 residues long. CDR3 sequence reads: CASSPSVVSGVYEQYF. CDR3 nucleotides: TGTGCCAGCTCACCATCGGTCGTTAGCGGGGTGTACGAGCAGTACTTC.

J is TRBJ2-2 and V is TRBV6-5, with 8 bases identical to TRBD1. The CDR3 loop spans 14 amino acids. The germline V gene has CDR1 MNHEY and CDR2 SVGAGI. Unmatched junction bases numbered 7, after V lost 6 bases and J lost 7 bases. Here the CDR3 DNA reads TGTGCCAGCAGCCCAACCGGGACAGGCGGGGAGCTGTTTTTT. Translation: CASSPTGTGGELFF.

The V and J genes are TRBV27 and TRBJ1-1; maybe TRBD1 (5 bases). Germline CDR1 is MNHEY and CDR2 is SMNVEV (reference sequence). The V end lost 8 bases, the J end lost 5 bases, and 15 bases lay between the germline ends. The CDR3 extends over 13 amino acids. This CDR3 is CASGRGVRTEAFF. The CDR3 DNA sequence: TGTGCCAGCGGCCGGGGGGTCAGGACTGAAGCTTTCTTT.

The rearrangement uses TRBV11-2 and TRBJ2-5, with D perhaps TRBD1 (5 bases). With 5 bases removed from V and 1 base from J, the gap between germline ends came to 17 bases. Per the germline V gene, CDR1 is SGHAT and CDR2 is FQNNGV. The CDR3 extends over 16 amino acids. The CDR3 DNA follows: TGTGCCAGCAGCCCCTGGGGCAGGGCCACCCAAGAGACCCAGTACTTC. Translated, it gives CASSPWGRATQETQYF.

This clonotype was observed many times. This chain connects TRBV4-2 to TRBJ2-1; D perhaps matches TRBD2 (5 bases). Trimming pared 0 bases from V and 6 bases from J, leaving 12 bases between. The germline V gene has CDR1 LGHNA and CDR2 YNFKEQ. The CDR3 runs 15 residues. The CDR3 reads CASSQDNGGPNEQFF. The CDR3 region has the DNA TGTGCCAGCAGCCAAGATAATGGAGGCCCCAATGAGCAGTTCTTC.

The chain uses TRBV7-9 and TRBJ1-5; D possibly corresponds to TRBD1 (5 bases). V gave up 0 bases and J gave up 9 bases, with 9 bases separating them. Germline V gives CDR1 SEHNR, CDR2 FQNEAQ (reference sequence). This CDR3 region has 13 residues. CDR3 bases: TGTGCCAGCAGCTTAGCTTTAAGGGGGCCCCAGCATTTT. Residues: CASSLALRGPQHF.

This clonotype has only a few counts. The chain employs TRBV4-3 and TRBJ2-3; possible D gene TRBD2, 7 bases. Trimming took 6 bases from V and 4 from J, leaving 20 bases between them. CDR3 length: 16 amino acids. Per germline, CDR1 LGHNA and CDR2 YSLEER. DNA of the CDR3: TGCGCCAGCAGAAACGGGGGGCCGACTGGGGCAGATACGCAGTATTTT. Residues: CASRNGGPTGADTQYF.

The V gene is TRBV4-1, the J gene TRBJ2-7, with D possibly TRBD1 on 5 matching bases. The CDR3 sequence is 14 residues long. V was shortened by 3 bases and J by 0 bases, with 9 bases between the two germline ends. Per the germline V gene, CDR1 is MGHRA and CDR2 is YSYEKL. CDR3 residues: CASSHTTDSYEQYF. The DNA of the CDR3 is TGCGCCAGCAGCCACACGACAGACTCCTACGAGCAGTACTTC.

V usage is TRBV9 and J usage is TRBJ2-5; a possible D gene is TRBD2 (5 bases). V lost 7 bases, J lost 4 bases, and 14 bases lay in between. Germline loops: CDR1 SGDLS, CDR2 YYNGEE. The CDR3 runs to 13 residues. This chain's CDR3 is CASSGNWRETQYF. The CDR3 nucleotides read TGTGCCAGCTCGGGAAACTGGCGAGAGACCCAGTACTTC. Full variable domain (rest looked up from reference TRBV9 and TRBJ2-5): DSGVTQTPKHLITATGQRVTLRCSPRSGDLSVYWYQQSLDQGLQFLIQYYNGEERAKGNILERFSAQQFPDLHSELNLSSLELGDSALYFCASSGNWRETQYFGPGTRLLVL.

This clonotype has a handful of counts. The chain joins TRBV27 to TRBJ1-1, with D perhaps TRBD1 (5 bases). The length of the CDR3 is 14 residues. Trimming removed 11 bases from V and 4 bases from J, with 20 bases in between. Germline V gene lookup returns CDR1 MNHEY and CDR2 SMNVEV (reference sequence). As DNA, the CDR3 is TGTGCCTCCAGGGTAGGAAGCGGCAGCACTGAAGCTTTCTTT. This gives the protein CASRVGSGSTEAFF.